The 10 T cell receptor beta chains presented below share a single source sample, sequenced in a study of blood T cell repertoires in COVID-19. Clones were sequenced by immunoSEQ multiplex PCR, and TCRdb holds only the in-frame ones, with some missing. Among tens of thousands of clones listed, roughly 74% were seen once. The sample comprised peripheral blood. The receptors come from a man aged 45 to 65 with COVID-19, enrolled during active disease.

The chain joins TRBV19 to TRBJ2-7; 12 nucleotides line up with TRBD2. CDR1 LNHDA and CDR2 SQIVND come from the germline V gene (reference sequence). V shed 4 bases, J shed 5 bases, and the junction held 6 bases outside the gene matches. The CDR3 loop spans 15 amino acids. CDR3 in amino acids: CASSTLAGGPHEQYF. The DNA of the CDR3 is TGTGCCAGTAGTACCCTAGCGGGGGGGCCCCACGAGCAGTACTTC. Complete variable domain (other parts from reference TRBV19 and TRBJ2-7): DGGITQSPKYLFRKEGQNVTLSCEQNLNHDAMYWYRQDPGQGLRLIYYSQIVNDFQKGDIAEGYSVSREKKESFPLTVTSAQKNPTAFYLCASSTLAGGPHEQYFGPGTRLTVT.

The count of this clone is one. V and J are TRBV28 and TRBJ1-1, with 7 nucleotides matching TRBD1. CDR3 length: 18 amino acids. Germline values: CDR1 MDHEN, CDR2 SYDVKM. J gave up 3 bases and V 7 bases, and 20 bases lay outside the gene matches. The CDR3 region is CASTSPNAKTGPYTEAFF. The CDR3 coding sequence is TGTGCCAGCACCTCGCCGAACGCAAAGACAGGGCCTTACACTGAAGCTTTCTTT. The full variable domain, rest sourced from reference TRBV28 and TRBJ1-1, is DVKVTQSSRYLVKRTGEKVFLECVQDMDHENMFWYRQDPGLGLRLIYFSYDVKMKEKGDIPEGYSVSREKKERFSLILESASTNQTSMYLCASTSPNAKTGPYTEAFFGQGTRLTVV.

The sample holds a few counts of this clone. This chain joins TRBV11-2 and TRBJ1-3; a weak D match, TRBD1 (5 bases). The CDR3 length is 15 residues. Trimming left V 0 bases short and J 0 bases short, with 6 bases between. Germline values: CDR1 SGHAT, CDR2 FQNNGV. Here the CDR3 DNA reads TGTGCCAGCAGCTTAGACGGGGGCTCTGGAAACACCATATATTTT. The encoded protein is CASSLDGGSGNTIYF.

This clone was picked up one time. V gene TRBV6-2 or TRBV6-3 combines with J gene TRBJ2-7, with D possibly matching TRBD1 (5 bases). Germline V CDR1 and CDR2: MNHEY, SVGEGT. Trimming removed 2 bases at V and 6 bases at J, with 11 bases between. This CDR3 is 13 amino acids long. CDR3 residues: CASSYLDRAEQYF. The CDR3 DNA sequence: TGTGCCAGCAGTTACCTCGACAGAGCCGAGCAGTACTTC.

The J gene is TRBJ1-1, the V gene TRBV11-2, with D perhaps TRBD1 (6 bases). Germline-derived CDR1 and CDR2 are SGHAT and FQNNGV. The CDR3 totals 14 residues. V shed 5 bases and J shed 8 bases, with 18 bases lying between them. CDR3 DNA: TGTGCCAGCAGCCCCTCTGCCAGGGGCGGGGAAGCTTTCTTT. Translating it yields CASSPSARGGEAFF.

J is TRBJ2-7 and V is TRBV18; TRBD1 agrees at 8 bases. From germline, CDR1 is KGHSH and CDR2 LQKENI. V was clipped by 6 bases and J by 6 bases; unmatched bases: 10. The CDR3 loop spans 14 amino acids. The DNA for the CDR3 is TGTGCCAGCTCCCGACAGGGGCTCGGGGGCGAGCAGTACTTC. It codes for CASSRQGLGGEQYF.

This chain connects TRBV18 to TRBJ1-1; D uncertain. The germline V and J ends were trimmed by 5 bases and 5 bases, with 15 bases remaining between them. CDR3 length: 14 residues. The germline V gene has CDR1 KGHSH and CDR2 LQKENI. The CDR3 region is CASSAYLSLTEAFF. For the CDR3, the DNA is TGTGCCAGCTCAGCTTACCTAAGTCTGACTGAAGCTTTCTTT.

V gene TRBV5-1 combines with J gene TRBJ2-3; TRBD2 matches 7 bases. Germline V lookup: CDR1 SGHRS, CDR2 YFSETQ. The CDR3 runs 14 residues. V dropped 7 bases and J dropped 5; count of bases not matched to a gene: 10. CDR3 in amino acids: CASAGEGVRDTQYF. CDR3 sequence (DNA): TGCGCCAGCGCTGGGGAGGGCGTCAGAGATACGCAGTATTTT.

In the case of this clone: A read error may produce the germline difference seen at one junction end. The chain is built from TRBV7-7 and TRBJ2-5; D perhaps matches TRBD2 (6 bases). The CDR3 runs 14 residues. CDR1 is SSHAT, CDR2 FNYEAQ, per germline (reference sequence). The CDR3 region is CASSRDSGQETQYF. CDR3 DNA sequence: TGTGCTAGCAGCCGTGATAGCGGCCAAGAGACCCAGTACTTC. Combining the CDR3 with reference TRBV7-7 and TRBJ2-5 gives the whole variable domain GAGVSQSPRYKVTKRGQDVTLRCDPISSHATLYWYQQALGQGPEFLTYFNYEAQPDKSGLPSDRFSAERPEGSISTLTIQRTEQRDSAMYRCASSRDSGQETQYFGPGTRLLVL.

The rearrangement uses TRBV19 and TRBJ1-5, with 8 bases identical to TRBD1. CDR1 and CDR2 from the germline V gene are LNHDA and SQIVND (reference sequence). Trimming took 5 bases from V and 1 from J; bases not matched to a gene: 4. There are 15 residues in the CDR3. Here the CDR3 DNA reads TGTGCCAGTAGTGACCAGGGGGCAAGCAATCAGCCCCAGCATTTT. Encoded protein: CASSDQGASNQPQHF.